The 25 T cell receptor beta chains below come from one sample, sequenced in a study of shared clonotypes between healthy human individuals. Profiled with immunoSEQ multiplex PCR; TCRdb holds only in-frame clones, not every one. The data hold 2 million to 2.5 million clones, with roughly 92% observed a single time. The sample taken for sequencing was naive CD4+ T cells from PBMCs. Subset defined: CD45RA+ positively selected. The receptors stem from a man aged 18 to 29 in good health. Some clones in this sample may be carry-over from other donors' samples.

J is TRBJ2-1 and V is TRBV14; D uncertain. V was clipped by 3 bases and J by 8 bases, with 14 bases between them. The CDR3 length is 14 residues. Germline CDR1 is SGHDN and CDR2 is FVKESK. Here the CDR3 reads CASSHTPRSYEQFF. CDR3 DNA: TGTGCCAGCAGCCATACCCCCCGCAGCTATGAGCAGTTCTTC.

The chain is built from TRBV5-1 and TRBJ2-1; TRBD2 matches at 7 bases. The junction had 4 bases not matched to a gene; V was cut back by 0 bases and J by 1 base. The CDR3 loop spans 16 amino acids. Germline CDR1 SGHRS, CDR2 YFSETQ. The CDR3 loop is CASSLGSGKSYNEQFF. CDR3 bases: TGCGCCAGCAGCTTGGGCAGCGGGAAATCCTACAATGAGCAGTTCTTC.

The CDR3 DNA reads TGTGCCAGCAGCCTTAACAGAGACTCCCAGTACTTC. It is translated as CASSLNRDSQYF. The V and J genes are TRBV5-4 and TRBJ2-5; D remains unclear. In germline, CDR1 is SGHNT, CDR2 YYREEE (reference sequence). Trimming cost V 4 bases and J 9 bases, with 13 bases left between them. The CDR3 contains 12 residues.

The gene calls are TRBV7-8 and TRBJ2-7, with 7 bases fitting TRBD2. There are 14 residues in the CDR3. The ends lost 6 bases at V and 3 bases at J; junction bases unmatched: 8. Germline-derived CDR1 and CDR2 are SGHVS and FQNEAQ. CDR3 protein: CASSSTREVYEQYF. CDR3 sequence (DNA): TGTGCCAGCAGTTCAACCCGGGAGGTCTACGAGCAGTACTTC.

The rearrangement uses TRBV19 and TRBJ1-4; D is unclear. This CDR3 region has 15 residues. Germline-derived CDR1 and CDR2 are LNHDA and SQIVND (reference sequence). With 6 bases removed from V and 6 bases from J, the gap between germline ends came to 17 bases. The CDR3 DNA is TGTGCCAGTAGGACTAATATCAAGGCCGATGAAAAACTGTTTTTT. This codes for CASRTNIKADEKLFF.

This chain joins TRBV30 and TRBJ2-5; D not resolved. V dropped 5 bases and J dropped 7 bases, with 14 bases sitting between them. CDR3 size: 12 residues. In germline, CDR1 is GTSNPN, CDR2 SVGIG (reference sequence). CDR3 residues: CAWSRRFGTQYF. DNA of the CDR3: TGTGCCTGGTCAAGGCGCTTCGGGACCCAGTACTTC.

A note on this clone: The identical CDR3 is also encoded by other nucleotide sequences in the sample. The CDR3 sequence: CASSLRQGTDTQYF. As DNA, the CDR3 is TGTGCCAGCAGCTTAAGACAGGGGACAGATACGCAGTATTTT. The V and J genes are TRBV5-6 and TRBJ2-3; TRBD1 agrees at 8 bases. CDR3 size: 14 residues. CDR1 and CDR2 from the germline V gene are SGHDT and YYEEEE. V gave up 2 bases and J gave up 3 bases; unmatched junction bases: 2.

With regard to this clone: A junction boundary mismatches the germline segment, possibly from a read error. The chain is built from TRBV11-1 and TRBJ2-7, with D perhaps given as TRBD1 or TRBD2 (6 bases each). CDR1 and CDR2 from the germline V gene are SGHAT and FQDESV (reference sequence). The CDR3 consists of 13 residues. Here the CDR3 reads CASSLVAGQKRFF. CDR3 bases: TGTGCCAGCAGCTTGGTTGCGGGACAAAAGCGATTCTTC.

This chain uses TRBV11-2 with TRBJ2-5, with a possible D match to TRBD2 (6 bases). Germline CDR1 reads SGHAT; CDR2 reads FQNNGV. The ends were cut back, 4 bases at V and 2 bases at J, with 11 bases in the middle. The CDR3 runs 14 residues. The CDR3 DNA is TGTGCCAGCAGCTCCCGGGACTCTCAAGAGACCCAGTACTTC. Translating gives CASSSRDSQETQYF.

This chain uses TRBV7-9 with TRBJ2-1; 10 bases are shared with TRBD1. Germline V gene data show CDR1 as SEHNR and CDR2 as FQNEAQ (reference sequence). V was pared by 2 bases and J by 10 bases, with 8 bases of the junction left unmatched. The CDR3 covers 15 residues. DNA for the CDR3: TGTGCCAGCAGCTTATTCGGGGACAGGGGCCGAGAGCAGTTCTTC. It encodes CASSLFGDRGREQFF.

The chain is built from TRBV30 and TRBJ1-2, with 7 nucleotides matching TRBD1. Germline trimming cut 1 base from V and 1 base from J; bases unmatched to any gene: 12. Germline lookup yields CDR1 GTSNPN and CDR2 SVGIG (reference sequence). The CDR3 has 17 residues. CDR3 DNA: TGTGCCTGGAGTGCACAATCAGGCACAGGGGATAACTATGGCTACACCTTC. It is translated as CAWSAQSGTGDNYGYTF.

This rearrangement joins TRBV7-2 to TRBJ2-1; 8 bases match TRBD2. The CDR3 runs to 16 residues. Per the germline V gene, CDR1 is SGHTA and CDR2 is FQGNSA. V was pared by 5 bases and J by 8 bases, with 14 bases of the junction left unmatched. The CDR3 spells CASSIVWTSPGDEQFF. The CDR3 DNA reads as TGTGCCAGCAGCATAGTTTGGACTAGCCCCGGGGATGAGCAGTTCTTC.

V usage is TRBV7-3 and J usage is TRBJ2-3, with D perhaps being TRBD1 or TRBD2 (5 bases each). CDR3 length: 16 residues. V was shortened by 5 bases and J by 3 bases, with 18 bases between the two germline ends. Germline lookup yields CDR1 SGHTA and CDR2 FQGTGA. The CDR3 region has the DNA TGTGCCAGCAGCAAAACCGGGACCCTGGAGACAGATACGCAGTATTTT. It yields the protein CASSKTGTLETDTQYF.

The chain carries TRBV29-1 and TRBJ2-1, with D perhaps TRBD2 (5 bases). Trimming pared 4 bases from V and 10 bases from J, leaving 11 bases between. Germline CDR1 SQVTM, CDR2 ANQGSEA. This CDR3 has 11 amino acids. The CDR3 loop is CSVAPTGEQFF. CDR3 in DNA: TGCAGCGTTGCCCCGACGGGGGAGCAGTTCTTC.

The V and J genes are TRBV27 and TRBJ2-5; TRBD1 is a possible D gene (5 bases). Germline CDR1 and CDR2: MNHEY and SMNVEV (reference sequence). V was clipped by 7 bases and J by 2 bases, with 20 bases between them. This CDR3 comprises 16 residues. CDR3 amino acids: CASTKLGASPQETQYF. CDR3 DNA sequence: TGTGCCAGCACGAAGCTTGGGGCTAGTCCACAAGAGACCCAGTACTTC.

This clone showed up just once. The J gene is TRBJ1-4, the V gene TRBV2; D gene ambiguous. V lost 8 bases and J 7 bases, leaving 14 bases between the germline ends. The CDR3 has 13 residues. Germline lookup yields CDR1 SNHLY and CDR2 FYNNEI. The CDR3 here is CASDLAFGEKLFF. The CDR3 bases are TGTGCCAGCGATCTGGCTTTTGGTGAAAAACTGTTTTTT.

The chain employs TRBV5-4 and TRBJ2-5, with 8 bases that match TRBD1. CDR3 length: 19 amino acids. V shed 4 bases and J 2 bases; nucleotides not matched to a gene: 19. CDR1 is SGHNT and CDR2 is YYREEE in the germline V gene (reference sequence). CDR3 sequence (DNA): TGTGCCAGCAGCCCCCGGGGGACAGGAACGATTAAGGCTCAAGAGACCCAGTACTTC. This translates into CASSPRGTGTIKAQETQYF.

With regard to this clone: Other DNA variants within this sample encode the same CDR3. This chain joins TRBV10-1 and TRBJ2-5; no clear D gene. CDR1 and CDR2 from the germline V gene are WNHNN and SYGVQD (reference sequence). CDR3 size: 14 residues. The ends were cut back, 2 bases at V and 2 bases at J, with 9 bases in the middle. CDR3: CASSESAAQETQYF. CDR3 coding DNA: TGCGCCAGCAGTGAGAGCGCGGCTCAAGAGACCCAGTACTTC.

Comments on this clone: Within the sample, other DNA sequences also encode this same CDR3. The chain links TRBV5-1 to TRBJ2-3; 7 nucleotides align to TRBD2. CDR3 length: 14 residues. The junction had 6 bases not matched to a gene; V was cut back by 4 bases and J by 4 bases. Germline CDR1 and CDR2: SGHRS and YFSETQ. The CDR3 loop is CASSPGLRADTQYF. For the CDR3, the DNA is TGCGCCAGCAGCCCGGGACTAAGGGCAGATACGCAGTATTTT.

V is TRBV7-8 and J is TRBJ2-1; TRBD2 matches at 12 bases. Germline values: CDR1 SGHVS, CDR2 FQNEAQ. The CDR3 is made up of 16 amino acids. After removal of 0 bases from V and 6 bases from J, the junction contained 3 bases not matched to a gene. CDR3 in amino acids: CASSLALAGGTNEQFF. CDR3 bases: TGTGCCAGCAGCTTAGCGCTAGCGGGAGGGACCAATGAGCAGTTCTTC.

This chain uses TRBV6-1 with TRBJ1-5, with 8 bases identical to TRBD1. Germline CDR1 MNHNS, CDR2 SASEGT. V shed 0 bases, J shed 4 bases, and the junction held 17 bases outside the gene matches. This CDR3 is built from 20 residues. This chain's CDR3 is CASSEALRGMGQGANQPQHF. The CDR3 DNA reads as TGTGCCAGCAGTGAAGCGCTTAGAGGCATGGGGCAGGGGGCGAATCAGCCCCAGCATTTT.

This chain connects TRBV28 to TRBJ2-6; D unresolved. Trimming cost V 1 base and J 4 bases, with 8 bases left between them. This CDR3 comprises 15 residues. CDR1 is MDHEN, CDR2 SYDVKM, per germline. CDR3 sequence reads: CASSLLSAGANVLTF. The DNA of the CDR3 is TGTGCCAGCAGTTTATTGTCGGCCGGGGCCAACGTCCTGACTTTC. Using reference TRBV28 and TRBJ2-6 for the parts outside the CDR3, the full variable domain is DVKVTQSSRYLVKRTGEKVFLECVQDMDHENMFWYRQDPGLGLRLIYFSYDVKMKEKGDIPEGYSVSREKKERFSLILESASTNQTSMYLCASSLLSAGANVLTFGAGSRLTVL.

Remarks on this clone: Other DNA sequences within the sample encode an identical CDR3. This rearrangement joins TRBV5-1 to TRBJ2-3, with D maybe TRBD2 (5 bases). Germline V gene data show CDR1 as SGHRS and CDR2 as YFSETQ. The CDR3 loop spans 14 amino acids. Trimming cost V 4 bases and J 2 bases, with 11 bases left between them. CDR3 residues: CASSPGGITDTQYF. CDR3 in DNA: TGCGCCAGCAGCCCCGGAGGAATCACAGATACGCAGTATTTT.

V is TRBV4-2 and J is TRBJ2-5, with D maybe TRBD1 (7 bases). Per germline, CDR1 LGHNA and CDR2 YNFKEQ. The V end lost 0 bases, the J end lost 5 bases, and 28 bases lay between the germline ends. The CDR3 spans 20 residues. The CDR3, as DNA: TGTGCCAGCAGCCAAGAAGGGGGACGGGACAGAGCTCTTGGAGGGGAGACCCAGTACTTC. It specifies CASSQEGGRDRALGGETQYF.

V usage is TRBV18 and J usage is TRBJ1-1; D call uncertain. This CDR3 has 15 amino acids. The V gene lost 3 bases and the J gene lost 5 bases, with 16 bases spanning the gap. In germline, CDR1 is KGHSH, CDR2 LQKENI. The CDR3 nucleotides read TGTGCCAGCTCACCCAGAGCCGAAGTGGATACTGAAGCTTTCTTT. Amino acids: CASSPRAEVDTEAFF. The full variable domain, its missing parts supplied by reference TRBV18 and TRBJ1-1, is NAGVMQNPRHLVRRRGQEARLRCSPMKGHSHVYWYRQLPEEGLKFMVYLQKENIIDESGMPKERFSAEFPKEGPSILRIQQVVRGDSAAYFCASSPRAEVDTEAFFGQGTRLTVV.